A single T cell receptor (beta chain) is shown here with its context. The antigen is unknown. The germline V and J ends were trimmed by 4 bases and 5 bases, with 15 bases remaining between them. Germline V gene data show CDR1 as SNHLY and CDR2 as FYNNEI. The CDR3 runs to 15 residues. This sample is part of a study of cytomegalovirus exposure and HLA in healthy donors. PCR was performed using 60 Vbeta and 13 Jbeta primers. The table came from immunoSEQ multiplex PCR; TCRdb's copy has only in-frame clones and leaves some out. The data show 150,000 or so clones, about two thirds seen once. Whole-study results and caveats: Reportedly, a later analysis found an Asian-associated ancestry cluster had fewer N-insertions than the roughly 700-donor mean. Serostatus for CMV was the only available immune exposure information.

The TCR sequence derives from a man younger than 45 in good health and CMV-seropositive. This chain links TRBV2 with TRBJ1-5, with D possibly being TRBD1 (6 bases). Sequenced: PBMCs. The CDR3 loop reads CASSGVEGGDQPQHF. CDR3 in DNA: TGTGCCAGCAGTGGGGTTGAAGGGGGAGATCAGCCCCAGCATTTT.